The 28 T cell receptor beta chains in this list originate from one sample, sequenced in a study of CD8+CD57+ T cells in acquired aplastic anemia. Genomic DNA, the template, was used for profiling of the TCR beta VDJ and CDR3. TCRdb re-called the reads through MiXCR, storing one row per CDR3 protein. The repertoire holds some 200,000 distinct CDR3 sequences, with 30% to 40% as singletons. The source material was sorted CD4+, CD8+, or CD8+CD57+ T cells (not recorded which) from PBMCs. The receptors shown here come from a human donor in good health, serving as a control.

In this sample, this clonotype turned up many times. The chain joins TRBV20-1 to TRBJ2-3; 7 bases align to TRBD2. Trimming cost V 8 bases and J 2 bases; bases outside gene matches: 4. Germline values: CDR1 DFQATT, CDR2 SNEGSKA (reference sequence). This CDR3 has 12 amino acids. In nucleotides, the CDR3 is TGCAGTCCCCTAGCGGACACAGATACGCAGTATTTT. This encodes CSPLADTDTQYF.

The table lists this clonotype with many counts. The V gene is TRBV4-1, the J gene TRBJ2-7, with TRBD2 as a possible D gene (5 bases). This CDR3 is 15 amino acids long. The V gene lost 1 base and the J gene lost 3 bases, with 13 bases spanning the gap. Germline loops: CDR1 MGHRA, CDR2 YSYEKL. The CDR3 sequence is CASSQALGVFYEQYF. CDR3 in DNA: TGCGCCAGCAGCCAAGCCCTGGGAGTGTTCTACGAGCAGTACTTC.

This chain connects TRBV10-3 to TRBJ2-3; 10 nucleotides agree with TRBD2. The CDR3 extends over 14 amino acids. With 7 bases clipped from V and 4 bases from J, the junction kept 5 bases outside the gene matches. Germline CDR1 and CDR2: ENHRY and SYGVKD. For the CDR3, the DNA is TGTGCCATCACCAGAACTAGCGGGGCAGATACGCAGTATTTT. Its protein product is CAITRTSGADTQYF.

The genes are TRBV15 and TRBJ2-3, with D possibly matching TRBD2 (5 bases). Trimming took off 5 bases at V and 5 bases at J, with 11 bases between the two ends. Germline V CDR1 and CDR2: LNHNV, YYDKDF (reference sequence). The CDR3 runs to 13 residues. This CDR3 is CATSGSLGDTQYF. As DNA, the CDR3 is TGTGCCACCAGCGGGAGCCTGGGAGATACGCAGTATTTT.

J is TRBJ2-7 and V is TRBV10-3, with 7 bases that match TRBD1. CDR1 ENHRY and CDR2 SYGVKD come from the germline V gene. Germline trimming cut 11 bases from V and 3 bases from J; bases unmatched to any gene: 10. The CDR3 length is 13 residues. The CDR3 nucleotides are TGTGCCTCCCAAGACAGGGATGTCTACGAGCAGTACTTC. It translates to CASQDRDVYEQYF.

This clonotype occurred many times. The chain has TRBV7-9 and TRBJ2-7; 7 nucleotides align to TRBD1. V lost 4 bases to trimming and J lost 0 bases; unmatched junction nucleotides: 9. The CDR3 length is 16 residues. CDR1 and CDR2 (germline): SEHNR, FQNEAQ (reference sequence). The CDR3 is CASSYSSQGISYEQYF. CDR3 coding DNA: TGTGCCAGCAGCTACTCCTCACAGGGGATCTCCTACGAGCAGTACTTC.

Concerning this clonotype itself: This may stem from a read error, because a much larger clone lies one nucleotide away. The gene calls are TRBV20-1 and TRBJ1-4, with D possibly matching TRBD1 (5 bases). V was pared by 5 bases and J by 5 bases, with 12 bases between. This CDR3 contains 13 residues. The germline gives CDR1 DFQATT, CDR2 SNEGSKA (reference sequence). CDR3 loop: CSARMGPNEKLFF. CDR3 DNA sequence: TGCAGTGCTCGTATGGGGCCAAATGAAAAACTGTTTTTT.

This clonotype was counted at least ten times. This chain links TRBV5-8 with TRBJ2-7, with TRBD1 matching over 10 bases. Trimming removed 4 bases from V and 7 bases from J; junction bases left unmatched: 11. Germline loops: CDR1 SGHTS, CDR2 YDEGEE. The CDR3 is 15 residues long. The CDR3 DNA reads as TGTGCCAGCAGCCGTGGGACAGGGGAGGCGAGGGAGCAGTACTTC. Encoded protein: CASSRGTGEAREQYF.

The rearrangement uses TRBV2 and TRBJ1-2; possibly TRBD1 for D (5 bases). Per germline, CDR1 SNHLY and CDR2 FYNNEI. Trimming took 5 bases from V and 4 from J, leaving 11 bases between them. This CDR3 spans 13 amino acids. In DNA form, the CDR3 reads TGTGCCAGCAGTCAGACAGAATCCTATGGCTACACCTTC. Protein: CASSQTESYGYTF.

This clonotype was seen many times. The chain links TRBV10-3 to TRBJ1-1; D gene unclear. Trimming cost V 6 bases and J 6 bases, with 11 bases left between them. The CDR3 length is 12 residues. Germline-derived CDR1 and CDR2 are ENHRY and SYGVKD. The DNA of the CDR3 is TGTGCCATCAGCGTTCTCGGGGCTGAAGCTTTCTTT. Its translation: CAISVLGAEAFF.

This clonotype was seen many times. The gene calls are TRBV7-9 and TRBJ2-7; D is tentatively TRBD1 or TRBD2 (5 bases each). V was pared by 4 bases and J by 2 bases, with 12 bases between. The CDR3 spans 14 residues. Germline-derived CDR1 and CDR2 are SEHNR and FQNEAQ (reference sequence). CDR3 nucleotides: TGTGCCAGCAGCTCGTGGGGACGGGCCTACGAGCAGTACTTC. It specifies CASSSWGRAYEQYF.

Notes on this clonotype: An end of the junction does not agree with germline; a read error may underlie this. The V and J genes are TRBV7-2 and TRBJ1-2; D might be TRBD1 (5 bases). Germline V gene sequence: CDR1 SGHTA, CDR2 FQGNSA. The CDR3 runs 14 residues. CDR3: CASSPADSPEGYTF. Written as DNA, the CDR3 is TGCGCCAGCTCACCCGCAGACAGTCCGGAGGGCTACACCTTC.

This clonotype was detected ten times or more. CDR3 sequence (DNA): TGTGCCATCAGTGAAGGTTCAGGGCACACCGGGGAGCTGTTTTTT. It encodes CAISEGSGHTGELFF. The V and J genes are TRBV10-3 and TRBJ2-2; a weak D match, TRBD1 (5 bases). CDR3 length: 15 residues. V lost 3 bases and J 3 bases, leaving 11 bases between the germline ends. CDR1 is ENHRY and CDR2 is SYGVKD in the germline V gene.

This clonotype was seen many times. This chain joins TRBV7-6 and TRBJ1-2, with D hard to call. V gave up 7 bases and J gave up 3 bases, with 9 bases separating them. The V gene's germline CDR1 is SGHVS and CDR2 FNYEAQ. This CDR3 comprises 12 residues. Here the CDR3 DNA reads TGTGCCAGCACCGACACTTACTATGGCTACACCTTC. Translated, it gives CASTDTYYGYTF.

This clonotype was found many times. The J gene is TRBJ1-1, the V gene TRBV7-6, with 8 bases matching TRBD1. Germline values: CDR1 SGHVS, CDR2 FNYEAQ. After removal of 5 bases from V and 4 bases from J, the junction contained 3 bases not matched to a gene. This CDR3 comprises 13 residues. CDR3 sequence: CASSQDRVTEAFF. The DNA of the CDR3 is TGTGCCAGCAGCCAGGACAGGGTCACTGAAGCTTTCTTT.

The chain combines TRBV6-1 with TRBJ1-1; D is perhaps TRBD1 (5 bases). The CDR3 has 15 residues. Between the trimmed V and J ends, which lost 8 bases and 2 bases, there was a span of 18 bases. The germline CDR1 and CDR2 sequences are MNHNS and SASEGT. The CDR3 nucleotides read TGTGCCAGCGGAAGGGACCCTCCAGGCAACACTGAAGCTTTCTTT. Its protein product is CASGRDPPGNTEAFF.

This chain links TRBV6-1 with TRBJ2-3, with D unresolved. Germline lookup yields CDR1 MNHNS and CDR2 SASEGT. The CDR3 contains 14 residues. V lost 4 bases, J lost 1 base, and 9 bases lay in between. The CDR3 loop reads CASSVEKRTDTQYF. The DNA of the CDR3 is TGTGCCAGCAGTGTTGAGAAACGCACAGATACGCAGTATTTT.

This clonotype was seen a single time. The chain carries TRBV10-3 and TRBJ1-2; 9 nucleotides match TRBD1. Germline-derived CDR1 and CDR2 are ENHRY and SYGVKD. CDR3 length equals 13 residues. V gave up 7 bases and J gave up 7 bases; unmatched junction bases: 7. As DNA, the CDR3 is TGTGCCATCATGCCCGGACAGGGGACTGGCTACACCTTC. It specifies CAIMPGQGTGYTF.

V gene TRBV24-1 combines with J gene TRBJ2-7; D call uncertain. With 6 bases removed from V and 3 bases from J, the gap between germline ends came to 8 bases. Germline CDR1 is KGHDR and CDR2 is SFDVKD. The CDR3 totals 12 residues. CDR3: CATSRHGYEQYF. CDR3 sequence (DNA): TGTGCCACCAGTCGCCACGGCTACGAGCAGTACTTC.

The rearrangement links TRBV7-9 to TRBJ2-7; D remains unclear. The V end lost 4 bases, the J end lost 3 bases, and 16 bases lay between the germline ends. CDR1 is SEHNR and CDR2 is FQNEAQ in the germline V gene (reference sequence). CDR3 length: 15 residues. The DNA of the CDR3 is TGTGCCAGCAGCTCCAACAGTGGGCCGAACTACGAGCAGTACTTC. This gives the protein CASSSNSGPNYEQYF. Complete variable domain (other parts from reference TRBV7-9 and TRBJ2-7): DTGVSQNPRHKITKRGQNVTFRCDPISEHNRLYWYRQTLGQGPEFLTYFQNEAQLEKSRLLSDRFSAERPKGSFSTLEIQRTEQGDSAMYLCASSSNSGPNYEQYFGPGTRLTVT.

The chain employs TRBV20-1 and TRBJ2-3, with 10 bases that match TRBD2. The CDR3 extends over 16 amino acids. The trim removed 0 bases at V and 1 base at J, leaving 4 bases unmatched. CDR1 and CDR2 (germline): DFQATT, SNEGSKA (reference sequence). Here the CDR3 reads CSARDPAGGGTDTQYF. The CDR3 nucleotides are TGCAGTGCTAGAGATCCAGCGGGGGGGGGCACAGATACGCAGTATTTT.

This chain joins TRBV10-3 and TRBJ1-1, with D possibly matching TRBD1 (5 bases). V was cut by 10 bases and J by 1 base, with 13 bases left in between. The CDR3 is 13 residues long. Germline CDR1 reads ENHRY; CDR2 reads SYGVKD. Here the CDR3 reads CASGVTANTEAFF. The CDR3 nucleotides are TGTGCCAGCGGTGTGACAGCGAACACTGAAGCTTTCTTT.

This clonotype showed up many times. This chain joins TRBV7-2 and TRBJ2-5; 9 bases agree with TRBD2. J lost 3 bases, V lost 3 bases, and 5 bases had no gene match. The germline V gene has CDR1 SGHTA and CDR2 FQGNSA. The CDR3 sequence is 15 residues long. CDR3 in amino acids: CASSFQLAGKETQYF. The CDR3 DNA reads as TGTGCCAGCAGCTTCCAACTAGCGGGTAAAGAGACCCAGTACTTC.

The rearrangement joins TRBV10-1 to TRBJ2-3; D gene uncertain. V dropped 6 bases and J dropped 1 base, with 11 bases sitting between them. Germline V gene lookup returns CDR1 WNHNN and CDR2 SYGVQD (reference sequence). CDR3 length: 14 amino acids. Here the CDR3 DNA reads TGCGCCAGCAGCAAGGACGGTCGCACAGATACGCAGTATTTT. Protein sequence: CASSKDGRTDTQYF.

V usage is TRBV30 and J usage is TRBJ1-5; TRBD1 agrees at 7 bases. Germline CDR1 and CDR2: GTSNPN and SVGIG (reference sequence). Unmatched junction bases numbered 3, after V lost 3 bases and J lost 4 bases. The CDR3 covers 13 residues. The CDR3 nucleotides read TGTGCCTGGAGCCAGGGGGGGAATCAGCCCCAGCATTTT. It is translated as CAWSQGGNQPQHF.

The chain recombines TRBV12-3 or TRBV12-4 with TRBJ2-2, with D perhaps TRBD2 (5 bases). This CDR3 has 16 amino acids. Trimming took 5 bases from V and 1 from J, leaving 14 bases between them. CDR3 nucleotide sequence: TGTGCCAGCAGTCCGATACTGGCGGGGAACACCGGGGAGCTGTTTTTT. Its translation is CASSPILAGNTGELFF.

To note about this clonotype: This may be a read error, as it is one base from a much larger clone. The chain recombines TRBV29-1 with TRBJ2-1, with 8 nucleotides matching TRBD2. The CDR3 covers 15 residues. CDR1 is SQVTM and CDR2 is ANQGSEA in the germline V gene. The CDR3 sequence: CSACIAGSSYNEQLF. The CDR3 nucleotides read TGCAGCGCTTGTATAGCGGGGAGCTCCTACAATGAGCAGCTCTTC.

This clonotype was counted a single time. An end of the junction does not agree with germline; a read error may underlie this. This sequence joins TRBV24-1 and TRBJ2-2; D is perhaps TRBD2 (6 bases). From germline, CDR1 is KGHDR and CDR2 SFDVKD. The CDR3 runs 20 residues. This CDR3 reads CAASDLQLAPEHRATGELFF. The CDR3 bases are TGTGCCGCCAGTGATTTGCAGCTAGCGCCCGAACATAGGGCCACCGGGGAGCTGTTTTTT.